What follows describes a single TCR beta chain. Its antigen is currently unknown. These data come from a study of early T cells in non-severe SARS-CoV-2 infection. Study in general: Whole-blood bulk RNA, unsorted, was sequenced, and chains were unpaired.

Overall study results and limits: The study's VDJdb matching favored anti-spike CD8 responses and missed private and CD4 specificities.

Tagging with unique molecular identifiers was applied to individual cDNA molecules. From the 5' RACE reads, TCRdb called clonotypes with MiXCR, one entry per CDR3 protein. The sample lists around 81,000 distinct CDR3 sequences, 11% to 15% occurring once. V was clipped by 6 bases and J by 3 bases, with 11 bases between them. Germline V lookup: CDR1 KGHSH, CDR2 LQKENI. This CDR3 spans 13 amino acids. Sample: whole blood. The clonotype was recovered from an adult who was a healthcare worker with PCR-confirmed SARS-CoV-2 infection or an uninfected control (not recorded which). The V call is TRBV18, the J call TRBJ1-1; possible D gene TRBD1, 5 bases. DNA for the CDR3: TGTGCCAGCTCGGGAGGGGCGGACACTGAAGCTTTCTTT. It codes for CASSGGADTEAFF.